The 24 T cell receptor beta chains reported below all come from one sample, sequenced in a study of early T cells in non-severe SARS-CoV-2 infection. One entry per CDR3 protein, called by TCRdb with MiXCR from the 5' RACE reads. The data hold 55,000 to 70,000 distinct CDR3 sequences, with 9.5% to 15% observed a single time. Specimen: whole blood. The receptors derive from an adult who was a healthcare worker with PCR-confirmed SARS-CoV-2 infection or an uninfected control (not recorded which).

The chain recombines TRBV11-2 with TRBJ2-7; 9 bases agree with TRBD1. Germline lookup yields CDR1 SGHAT and CDR2 FQNNGV. CDR3 length equals 16 residues. After removal of 3 bases from V and 0 bases from J, the junction contained 6 bases not matched to a gene. The CDR3 spells CASSFVLDRGSYEQYF. The CDR3 nucleotides are TGTGCCAGCAGCTTCGTTCTGGACAGGGGCTCCTACGAGCAGTACTTC.

Ten or more counts support this clonotype. The chain carries TRBV20-1 and TRBJ2-5, with D possibly matching TRBD2 (6 bases). The CDR3 has 15 residues. Germline V gene sequence: CDR1 DFQATT, CDR2 SNEGSKA (reference sequence). V was pared by 6 bases and J by 5 bases, with 22 bases between. CDR3 DNA sequence: TGCAGTGCGCTTTTACCGGGACGTCGGGGGGAGACCCAGTACTTC. Translating gives CSALLPGRRGETQYF.

At least ten counts were recorded for this clonotype. The gene calls are TRBV4-3 and TRBJ2-4, with 7 bases lining up with TRBD1. The CDR3 sequence is 14 residues long. The germline CDR1 and CDR2 sequences are LGHNA and YSLEER. Trimming removed 0 bases from V and 8 bases from J; junction bases left unmatched: 4. The CDR3 loop reads CASSQEQGPDIQYF. CDR3 nucleotides: TGCGCCAGCAGCCAAGAACAGGGGCCGGACATTCAGTACTTC.

At least ten counts were recorded for this clonotype. This chain's CDR3 is CASSWGDVRQPQHF. CDR3 DNA: TGTGCCAGCAGCTGGGGGGACGTGAGGCAGCCCCAGCATTTT. The chain combines TRBV7-9 with TRBJ1-5, with a tentative D call TRBD1 (5 bases). V shed 4 bases and J shed 7 bases, with 14 bases lying between them. Germline V gene lookup returns CDR1 SEHNR and CDR2 FQNEAQ (reference sequence). The CDR3 sequence is 14 residues long. The whole variable domain, filled in from reference TRBV7-9 and TRBJ1-5, reads DTGVSQNPRHKITKRGQNVTFRCDPISEHNRLYWYRQTLGQGPEFLTYFQNEAQLEKSRLLSDRFSAERPKGSFSTLEIQRTEQGDSAMYLCASSWGDVRQPQHFGDGTRLSIL.

The chain employs TRBV20-1 and TRBJ1-5; D is possibly TRBD1 (5 bases). This CDR3 comprises 13 residues. V dropped 3 bases and J dropped 9 bases, with 15 bases sitting between them. From germline, CDR1 is DFQATT and CDR2 SNEGSKA (reference sequence). CDR3 in DNA: TGCAGTGCTAGCCGAGGGGAGGATCGGCCCCAGCATTTT. It encodes CSASRGEDRPQHF.

This clonotype was observed a few times. The chain has TRBV5-6 and TRBJ1-2; TRBD1 matches 7 bases. Germline CDR1 SGHDT, CDR2 YYEEEE. This CDR3 comprises 16 residues. The J segment lost 0 bases and the V segment lost 4 bases, leaving 9 bases of the junction unmatched. CDR3 in amino acids: CASSGLDRRANYGYTF. The CDR3 nucleotides are TGTGCCAGCAGCGGACTGGACAGGAGAGCTAACTATGGCTACACCTTC.

There are many counts of this clonotype. The J gene is TRBJ2-5, the V gene TRBV6-2 or TRBV6-3, with 7 nucleotides matching TRBD1. This CDR3 has 13 residues. V dropped 4 bases and J dropped 4; count of bases not matched to a gene: 3. Looked up from germline, CDR1 is MNHEY and CDR2 is SVGEGT. This chain's CDR3 is CASSSTGLETQYF. Here the CDR3 DNA reads TGTGCCAGCAGTTCGACAGGGTTAGAGACCCAGTACTTC.

J is TRBJ2-7 and V is TRBV11-2, with D tentatively TRBD1 or TRBD2 (6 bases each). The germline V gene has CDR1 SGHAT and CDR2 FQNNGV. The CDR3 has 15 amino acids. V was cut by 5 bases and J by 4 bases, with 18 bases left in between. The CDR3 bases are TGTGCCAGCAGCCTACCCGGAGGGACATCTTACGAGCAGTACTTC. Its translation: CASSLPGGTSYEQYF. Together with reference TRBV11-2 and TRBJ2-7, the CDR3 gives the full variable domain: EAGVAQSPRYKIIEKRQSVAFWCNPISGHATLYWYQQILGQGPKLLIQFQNNGVVDDSQLPKDRFSAERLKGVDSTLKIQPAKLEDSAVYLCASSLPGGTSYEQYFGPGTRLTVT.

This clonotype was counted only a few times. The rearrangement links TRBV3-1 to TRBJ2-2, with D tentatively TRBD1 (5 bases). Trimming took off 5 bases at V and 7 bases at J, with 11 bases between the two ends. This CDR3 has 13 residues. Germline lookup yields CDR1 LGHDT and CDR2 YNNKEL (reference sequence). The CDR3 DNA sequence: TGTGCCAGCAGCTCCCAGGGAAACGGGGAGCTGTTTTTT. Translating gives CASSSQGNGELFF. The variable domain in full, completed from reference TRBV3-1 and TRBJ2-2, reads DTAVSQTPKYLVTQMGNDKSIKCEQNLGHDTMYWYKQDSKKFLKIMFSYNNKELIINETVPNRFSPKSPDKAHLNLHINSLELGDSAVYFCASSSQGNGELFFGEGSRLTVL.

This clonotype has more than one count but fewer than ten. V usage is TRBV12-3 or TRBV12-4 and J usage is TRBJ1-1; D unresolved. This CDR3 is 11 amino acids long. V was clipped by 4 bases and J by 5 bases, with 5 bases between them. The CDR3 is CASSSETEAFF. The CDR3 nucleotides are TGTGCCAGCAGTTCTGAAACTGAAGCTTTCTTT.

This clonotype has only a few counts. The chain joins TRBV29-1 to TRBJ1-1; D is possibly TRBD1 (5 bases). The CDR3 runs 11 residues. V was shortened by 8 bases and J by 5 bases, with 12 bases between the two germline ends. The germline V gene encodes CDR1 SQVTM and CDR2 ANQGSEA. The CDR3 reads CSLNRGTEAFF. CDR3 DNA sequence: TGCAGCCTAAATAGGGGAACTGAAGCTTTCTTT.

In this sample, this clonotype turned up a few times. As DNA, the CDR3 is TGTGCCAGCAGTGAGGACAGGGCGGGCTATGGCTACACCTTC. Amino acids: CASSEDRAGYGYTF. This rearrangement joins TRBV2 to TRBJ1-2, with 8 bases that match TRBD1. CDR1 is SNHLY, CDR2 FYNNEI, per germline. The junction had 4 bases not matched to a gene; V was cut back by 3 bases and J by 4 bases. This CDR3 spans 14 amino acids.

This clonotype came up many times. This chain connects TRBV5-1 to TRBJ1-2; TRBD1 is a possible D gene (6 bases). Germline CDR1 and CDR2: SGHRS and YFSETQ. The CDR3 spans 15 residues. V lost 3 bases, J lost 2 bases, and 14 bases lay in between. The DNA for the CDR3 is TGCGCCAGCAGCTCGATGACTCAGGGGAACTATGGCTACACCTTC. Amino acid sequence: CASSSMTQGNYGYTF.

V usage is TRBV27 and J usage is TRBJ1-4, with 8 bases fitting TRBD1. The germline CDR1 and CDR2 sequences are MNHEY and SMNVEV (reference sequence). This CDR3 spans 14 amino acids. The ends lost 8 bases at V and 5 bases at J; junction bases unmatched: 7. The CDR3 loop is CASRSGGRNEKLFF. The CDR3 DNA reads as TGTGCCAGCCGATCAGGGGGCCGGAATGAAAAACTGTTTTTT.

There are a few counts of this clonotype. The J gene is TRBJ2-3, the V gene TRBV7-2; no reliable D call. Trimming shortened V by 5 bases and J by 0 bases, and 9 bases separated the two germline ends. CDR1 and CDR2 (germline): SGHTA, FQGNSA. The CDR3 is 14 amino acids. The DNA of the CDR3 is TGTGCCAGCAGCGATCGGGTTAGCACAGATACGCAGTATTTT. It is translated as CASSDRVSTDTQYF.

The V and J genes are TRBV5-5 and TRBJ2-1; D may correspond to TRBD1 or TRBD2 (5 bases each). Germline V gives CDR1 SGHKS, CDR2 YYEKEE (reference sequence). V was cut by 4 bases and J by 9 bases, with 23 bases left in between. The CDR3 consists of 16 residues. The DNA of the CDR3 is TGTGCCAGCAGCGTGGGGTGGCAATCGAAGAGGGGTGAGCAGTTCTTC. Translating gives CASSVGWQSKRGEQFF.

There are many counts of this clonotype. This chain joins TRBV3-1 and TRBJ1-1; D remains unclear. CDR1 is LGHDT and CDR2 is YNNKEL in the germline V gene (reference sequence). Trimming shortened V by 1 base and J by 1 base, and 7 bases separated the two germline ends. The CDR3 length is 14 residues. CDR3 protein: CASSQGRENTEAFF. The CDR3 DNA reads as TGTGCCAGCAGCCAAGGGAGGGAGAACACTGAAGCTTTCTTT.

This clonotype was counted at least ten times. The chain has TRBV6-1 and TRBJ1-6; possibly TRBD1 for D (6 bases). V was cut by 4 bases and J by 5 bases, with 18 bases left in between. Germline V CDR1 and CDR2: MNHNS, SASEGT. The CDR3 length is 17 residues. DNA of the CDR3: TGTGCCAGCAGTGGGGGGCCCCAAGGAGGAAATAATTCACCCCTCCACTTT. It yields the protein CASSGGPQGGNNSPLHF.

This clonotype has just a few counts. The V gene is TRBV7-8, the J gene TRBJ1-6; D call uncertain. Germline V gene sequence: CDR1 SGHVS, CDR2 FQNEAQ. This CDR3 has 13 residues. Trimming shortened V by 5 bases and J by 7 bases, and 9 bases separated the two germline ends. The DNA for the CDR3 is TGTGCCAGCAGCCCCCGGCCCAATTCACCCCTCCACTTT. Translated: CASSPRPNSPLHF.

The table lists this clonotype with many counts. The chain links TRBV11-2 to TRBJ2-7, with D possibly TRBD2 on 5 matching bases. V was clipped by 8 bases and J by 4 bases, with 15 bases between them. The length of the CDR3 is 13 residues. Germline V gene sequence: CDR1 SGHAT, CDR2 FQNNGV. The CDR3 bases are TGTGCCAGCGGGAGCGGAGTCGCTTACGAGCAGTACTTC. Its protein is CASGSGVAYEQYF.

The table lists this clonotype with many counts. V usage is TRBV30 and J usage is TRBJ1-1; a possible D gene is TRBD1 (5 bases). The CDR3 consists of 16 residues. The V gene's germline CDR1 is GTSNPN and CDR2 SVGIG (reference sequence). The V end lost 5 bases, the J end lost 0 bases, and 19 bases lay between the germline ends. The CDR3 reads CAWVRRTLRMNTEAFF. The CDR3 DNA is TGTGCCTGGGTCCGGCGGACATTGAGGATGAACACTGAAGCTTTCTTT.

This clonotype has a count of ten or more. The rearrangement joins TRBV29-1 to TRBJ2-3, with D possibly being TRBD1 or TRBD2 (5 bases each). The CDR3 has 11 residues. Trimming removed 7 bases at V and 9 bases at J, with 14 bases between. Looked up from germline, CDR1 is SQVTM and CDR2 is ANQGSEA. CDR3 region: CSAGTGTTQYF. The CDR3 nucleotides read TGCAGCGCTGGAACCGGGACCACGCAGTATTTT.

This clonotype came up many times. The J gene is TRBJ2-7, the V gene TRBV10-1; TRBD1 is a possible D gene (5 bases). V was shortened by 3 bases and J by 4 bases, with 10 bases between the two germline ends. Germline CDR1 WNHNN, CDR2 SYGVQD (reference sequence). The CDR3 length is 13 residues. In DNA form, the CDR3 reads TGCGCCAGCAGTGATGGGGCACTATACGAGCAGTACTTC. Translation gives CASSDGALYEQYF.

This clonotype was recorded many times. The chain links TRBV5-5 to TRBJ2-7; 8 bases are a match to TRBD2. Losses at the gene ends were 1 base for V and 5 bases for J; bases not matched to a gene: 5. Germline CDR1 SGHKS, CDR2 YYEKEE (reference sequence). CDR3 length equals 14 residues. CDR3 region: CASSLFAGGNEQYF. The CDR3 DNA reads as TGTGCCAGCAGCTTGTTTGCGGGGGGCAACGAGCAGTACTTC.